The rows below give T cell receptor beta chains drawn from one sample of a study of technical replicates of blood from a handful of donors. The table came from immunoSEQ multiplex PCR; TCRdb's copy has only in-frame clones and leaves some out. The sample consists of roughly 79,000 clones, roughly 95% of them appearing once. Material: T cells isolated from PBMCs. These receptors were collected from a human donor in good health. Each CDR3 is given with its conserved first and last residue. Fields, in order: J gene, V gene, CDR3 protein.

j_call: TRBJ2-6; v_call: TRBV5-1; cdr3_aa: CASSLVAGFGANVLTF
j_call: TRBJ1-1; v_call: TRBV6-5; cdr3_aa: CASSYYLTLNTEAFF
j_call: TRBJ2-1; v_call: TRBV6-4; cdr3_aa: CASSEQGSYNEQFF
j_call: TRBJ1-4; v_call: TRBV5-1; cdr3_aa: CASSAGQATNEKLFF
j_call: TRBJ2-7; v_call: TRBV13; cdr3_aa: CASSLEGSSGGSYEQYF
j_call: TRBJ1-2; v_call: TRBV27; cdr3_aa: CASGTGGVNGYTF
j_call: TRBJ1-2; v_call: TRBV7-2; cdr3_aa: CASSSSGTAYGYTF
j_call: TRBJ1-2; v_call: TRBV28; cdr3_aa: CASSSGGGYTF
j_call: TRBJ1-4; v_call: TRBV27; cdr3_aa: CASSLGGDKELFF
j_call: TRBJ2-1; v_call: TRBV5-6; cdr3_aa: CASSLGSGSYNEQFF
j_call: TRBJ2-7; v_call: TRBV27; cdr3_aa: CASSLYTGKGEQYF
j_call: TRBJ2-1; v_call: TRBV7-9; cdr3_aa: CASSLDAGAISYNEQFF
j_call: TRBJ2-7; v_call: TRBV21-1; cdr3_aa: CASLQGSGVPDEQYF
j_call: TRBJ2-1; v_call: TRBV4-3; cdr3_aa: CASSQGQDYNEQFF
j_call: TRBJ1-1; v_call: TRBV7-6; cdr3_aa: CASSLQENTEAFF
j_call: TRBJ1-1; v_call: TRBV19; cdr3_aa: CASSMGTGWNTEAFF
j_call: TRBJ2-5; v_call: TRBV19; cdr3_aa: CASSIPSGRETQYF
j_call: TRBJ1-1; v_call: TRBV7-8; cdr3_aa: CASSLGQLNTEAFF
j_call: TRBJ2-2; v_call: TRBV23-1; cdr3_aa: CASSQFGGTGGTGELFF
j_call: TRBJ1-4; v_call: TRBV5-6; cdr3_aa: CASSTGQGVKLFF
j_call: TRBJ1-1; v_call: TRBV5-4; cdr3_aa: CASSLNIGQNAFF
j_call: TRBJ1-2; v_call: TRBV11-2; cdr3_aa: CASSLVAQGKRDDGYTF
j_call: TRBJ1-2; v_call: TRBV5-4; cdr3_aa: CASSIGRTFNYGYTF
j_call: TRBJ2-1; v_call: TRBV4-1; cdr3_aa: CASSQVLPNDEQFF
j_call: TRBJ2-7; v_call: TRBV25-1; cdr3_aa: CASSDGQGGSLNEQYF
j_call: TRBJ1-1; v_call: TRBV30; cdr3_aa: CAWSAGNTEAFF
j_call: TRBJ2-1; v_call: TRBV5-1; cdr3_aa: CASSLGQGYNEQFF
j_call: TRBJ2-7; v_call: TRBV5-4; cdr3_aa: CASSPTSGSYEQYF
j_call: TRBJ2-3; v_call: TRBV11-3; cdr3_aa: CASSLGTSGSTDTQYF
j_call: TRBJ2-1; v_call: TRBV27; cdr3_aa: CASSLFSSGTYNEQLF
j_call: TRBJ2-3; v_call: TRBV6-5; cdr3_aa: CASGLAGGTDTQYF
j_call: TRBJ2-5; v_call: TRBV4-1; cdr3_aa: CASSLTKLEETQYF
j_call: TRBJ2-1; v_call: TRBV28; cdr3_aa: CASSFSLSSYNEQFF
j_call: TRBJ2-1; v_call: TRBV2; cdr3_aa: CATTLTSGGTNEQFF
j_call: TRBJ1-2; v_call: TRBV14; cdr3_aa: CASSQDWGQGYGYTF
j_call: TRBJ2-7; v_call: TRBV5-3; cdr3_aa: CARSLPYFEQYF
j_call: TRBJ2-1; v_call: TRBV4-1; cdr3_aa: CASSRTTENEQFF
j_call: TRBJ2-1; v_call: TRBV28; cdr3_aa: CASNGGTGSYNEQFF
j_call: TRBJ2-1; v_call: TRBV27; cdr3_aa: CASSFRLANEQFF
j_call: TRBJ2-1; v_call: TRBV9; cdr3_aa: CASSVGTSGIHEQFF
j_call: TRBJ1-4; v_call: TRBV5-1; cdr3_aa: CASSIRGTNEKLFF
j_call: TRBJ2-5; v_call: TRBV5-4; cdr3_aa: CASSPPGLAHQETQYF
j_call: TRBJ1-2; v_call: TRBV6-4; cdr3_aa: CASSDGRRESGYTF
j_call: TRBJ1-1; v_call: TRBV19; cdr3_aa: CASSQLVATMNTEAFF
j_call: TRBJ2-7; v_call: TRBV27; cdr3_aa: CASSPGQGAYEQYF